The 24 T cell receptor beta chains presented below share a single source sample, sequenced in a study of T cell repertoires in cytomegalovirus infection. TCRdb ran MiXCR on the reads and lists one entry per CDR3 protein. The table shows about 480,000 distinct CDR3 sequences, with around a third occurring only once. The antigens for these receptors are not known. The starting material was cultured PBMCs, obtained from culture after CMV antigen stimulation. These receptors all come from a human donor in good health (CMV status not recorded). Some clones in this sample may be carry-over from other donors' samples.

The chain links TRBV4-1 to TRBJ2-4, with a possible D match to TRBD1 (5 bases). This CDR3 has 15 amino acids. The germline V gene has CDR1 MGHRA and CDR2 YSYEKL. V was cut by 0 bases and J by 9 bases, with 15 bases left in between. CDR3 sequence: CASSQDGAGWGIQYF. CDR3 coding DNA: TGCGCCAGCAGCCAAGATGGGGCAGGTTGGGGCATTCAGTACTTC.

There are a few counts of this clonotype. J is TRBJ2-1 and V is TRBV7-2, with 7 bases matching TRBD2. The CDR3 runs 15 residues. V was clipped by 1 base and J by 8 bases; unmatched bases: 8. Looked up from germline, CDR1 is SGHTA and CDR2 is FQGNSA. The CDR3 coding sequence is TGTGCCAGCAGCTTAGTTGGGCGGGAGCAGTATGAGCAGTTCTTC. Encoded protein: CASSLVGREQYEQFF.

This clonotype was found many times. The V gene is TRBV7-2, the J gene TRBJ2-3; the D gene is possibly TRBD2 (6 bases). Per germline, CDR1 SGHTA and CDR2 FQGNSA. V dropped 9 bases and J dropped 2 bases, with 21 bases sitting between them. The CDR3 contains 16 residues. CDR3 nucleotide sequence: TGTGCCAGGCAGCCCCTCTCGGGAGTACACACAGATACGCAGTATTTT. Translated: CARQPLSGVHTDTQYF.

The chain couples TRBV5-6 to TRBJ2-1, with 7 positions matching TRBD2. The junction had 9 bases not matched to a gene; V was cut back by 2 bases and J by 7 bases. Germline V gene data show CDR1 as SGHDT and CDR2 as YYEEEE. This CDR3 has 15 amino acids. DNA for the CDR3: TGTGCCAGCAGCTTCCGGGAGGCCTCTTGGAATGAGCAGTTCTTC. Protein product: CASSFREASWNEQFF.

The chain has TRBV28 and TRBJ1-4; D is unclear. CDR1 is MDHEN, CDR2 SYDVKM, per germline. The CDR3 is 16 residues long. The V end lost 6 bases, the J end lost 0 bases, and 14 bases lay between the germline ends. As DNA, the CDR3 is TGTGCCAGCAGCCACGCCCTCGGGACAACTAATGAAAAACTGTTTTTT. Protein product: CASSHALGTTNEKLFF.

In its sample, this clonotype was seen a few times. This chain connects TRBV14 to TRBJ2-3; D is undetermined. Between the trimmed V and J ends, which lost 0 bases and 8 bases, there was a span of 6 bases. The CDR3 is made up of 12 amino acids. Germline V gene data show CDR1 as SGHDN and CDR2 as FVKESK. The CDR3 loop reads CASSQDYRTQYF. The CDR3 coding sequence is TGTGCCAGCAGCCAAGATTACCGTACGCAGTATTTT.

In its sample, this clonotype was seen a few times. This chain connects TRBV27 to TRBJ1-6; D remains unclear. V was pared by 6 bases and J by 7 bases, with 13 bases between. Germline-derived CDR1 and CDR2 are MNHEY and SMNVEV (reference sequence). The CDR3 covers 14 residues. The chain's CDR3 is CASSTGPLNSPLHF. In DNA form, the CDR3 reads TGTGCCAGCAGCACGGGCCCCTTAAATTCACCCCTCCACTTT.

This clonotype was seen a handful of times. The genes are TRBV7-3 and TRBJ2-3; D might be TRBD1 or TRBD2, each matching 5 bases. Germline-derived CDR1 and CDR2 are SGHTA and FQGTGA. This CDR3 is 14 amino acids long. Trimming removed 5 bases from V and 1 base from J, with 10 bases in between. Here the CDR3 DNA reads TGTGCCAGCAGCCGAGGGGTGGGCACAGATACGCAGTATTTT. It translates to CASSRGVGTDTQYF. The full variable domain, rest sourced from reference TRBV7-3 and TRBJ2-3, is GAGVSQTPSNKVTEKGKYVELRCDPISGHTALYWYRQSLGQGPEFLIYFQGTGAADDSGLPNDRFFAVRPEGSVSTLKIQRTERGDSAVYLCASSRGVGTDTQYFGPGTRLTVL.

Note on this clonotype: Because the CDR3 is missing its conserved closing phenylalanine or tryptophan, this is likely a read error. V usage is TRBV13 and J usage is TRBJ2-1; no reliable D call. Germline CDR1 and CDR2: PRHDT and FYEKMQ (reference sequence). There are 15 residues in the CDR3. Trimming shortened V by 5 bases and J by 0 bases, and 11 bases separated the two germline ends. CDR3 DNA: TGTGCCAGCAGCCTCACAGCTAGCTCCTACAATGAGCAGTTCTTA. Its translation: CASSLTASSYNEQFL.

V usage is TRBV11-2 and J usage is TRBJ2-1, with 8 positions matching TRBD2. CDR1 is SGHAT, CDR2 FQNNGV, per germline. The CDR3 consists of 18 residues. J lost 5 bases, V lost 1 base, and 13 bases had no gene match. The CDR3 region has the DNA TGTGCCAGCAGCTTAGTCTTTCGCGGGAGGTTTCCCCACAATGAGCAGTTCTTC. Translating it yields CASSLVFRGRFPHNEQFF. Supplemented by reference TRBV11-2 and TRBJ2-1, the full variable domain reads EAGVAQSPRYKIIEKRQSVAFWCNPISGHATLYWYQQILGQGPKLLIQFQNNGVVDDSQLPKDRFSAERLKGVDSTLKIQPAKLEDSAVYLCASSLVFRGRFPHNEQFFGPGTRLTVL.

This clonotype was seen a handful of times. The rearrangement joins TRBV6-6 to TRBJ2-4, with D perhaps given as TRBD1 or TRBD2 (6 bases each). V lost 6 bases to trimming and J lost 4 bases, with 13 bases between them. Germline V lookup: CDR1 MNHNY, CDR2 SVGAGI (reference sequence). The CDR3 is made up of 14 amino acids. CDR3 region: CASRRGGLKNIQYF. CDR3 bases: TGTGCCAGCAGACGAGGGGGGCTTAAAAACATTCAGTACTTC.

The sample holds a few counts of this clonotype. The chain combines TRBV7-2 with TRBJ2-5; D perhaps matches TRBD2 (6 bases). Germline V gene data show CDR1 as SGHTA and CDR2 as FQGNSA. The CDR3 extends over 14 amino acids. V was shortened by 5 bases and J by 5 bases, with 15 bases between the two germline ends. CDR3 sequence reads: CASSGGRWGETQYF. CDR3 coding DNA: TGTGCCAGCAGCGGGGGGAGATGGGGGGAGACCCAGTACTTC.

This clonotype was counted a few times. This chain connects TRBV7-2 to TRBJ2-1, with 8 bases matching TRBD2. J lost 0 bases, V lost 8 bases, and 6 bases had no gene match. The CDR3 loop spans 15 amino acids. Germline V gives CDR1 SGHTA, CDR2 FQGNSA. CDR3 DNA: TGTGCCAGCGGAATAAGCGGGAGCTCCTACAATGAGCAGTTCTTC. It specifies CASGISGSSYNEQFF.

The rearrangement joins TRBV4-3 to TRBJ1-2; D not certain. Trimming shortened V by 0 bases and J by 2 bases, and 10 bases separated the two germline ends. Germline-derived CDR1 and CDR2 are LGHNA and YSLEER. The CDR3 consists of 15 residues. CDR3 bases: TGCGCCAGCAGCCAAGAACCAGCGCTCAACTATGGCTACACCTTC. This codes for CASSQEPALNYGYTF.

This clonotype was counted between two and nine times. The V call is TRBV4-1, the J call TRBJ2-5; TRBD2 matches 8 bases. The CDR3 totals 15 residues. Trimming removed 0 bases from V and 4 bases from J; junction bases left unmatched: 4. Germline CDR1 reads MGHRA; CDR2 reads YSYEKL. The chain's CDR3 is CASSQDGLAGETQYF. Written as DNA, the CDR3 is TGCGCCAGCAGCCAAGACGGACTAGCAGGAGAGACCCAGTACTTC.

The chain combines TRBV10-3 with TRBJ2-7, with 9 bases lining up with TRBD1. Germline values: CDR1 ENHRY, CDR2 SYGVKD. The CDR3 runs 13 residues. Trimming at V came to 10 bases and at J to 6 bases, leaving 10 bases not matched to a gene. Here the CDR3 DNA reads TGTGCCACAGGCCTCGGGACAGGGTTCGAGCAGTACTTC. Its translation: CATGLGTGFEQYF.

About this clonotype itself: Possible read error: a much larger clone is one base away. This chain links TRBV2 with TRBJ1-2, with D possibly TRBD1 on 6 matching bases. This CDR3 has 13 amino acids. Trimming removed 11 bases from V and 1 base from J, with 14 bases in between. Germline V lookup: CDR1 SNHLY, CDR2 FYNNEI. Here the CDR3 DNA reads TGTGCCTGTAGATTACAGGGTAACTATGGCTACACCTTC. The encoded protein is CACRLQGNYGYTF.

At least ten counts were recorded for this clonotype. This chain connects TRBV7-2 to TRBJ1-5; D remains ambiguous. The ends were cut back, 1 base at V and 0 bases at J, with 10 bases in the middle. This CDR3 has 16 amino acids. Looked up from germline, CDR1 is SGHTA and CDR2 is FQGNSA. The CDR3 loop reads CASSLVGIASNQPQHF. The CDR3 DNA follows: TGTGCCAGCAGCTTAGTAGGGATCGCTAGCAATCAGCCCCAGCATTTT. The full variable domain, in which reference TRBV7-2 and TRBJ1-5 provide the parts outside the CDR3, is GAGVSQSPSNKVTEKGKDVELRCDPISGHTALYWYRQSLGQGLEFLIYFQGNSAPDKSGLPSDRFSAERTGGSVSTLTIQRTQQEDSAVYLCASSLVGIASNQPQHFGDGTRLSIL.

This clonotype came up a few times. J is TRBJ2-3 and V is TRBV9; 10 bases align to TRBD2. CDR1 and CDR2 (germline): SGDLS, YYNGEE. The CDR3 spans 16 residues. J gave up 1 base and V 4 bases, and 6 bases lay outside the gene matches. CDR3 coding DNA: TGTGCCAGCAGCACAGGACTAGCGGAGCGCACAGATACGCAGTATTTT. Amino acids: CASSTGLAERTDTQYF.

This clonotype was counted between two and nine times. The V and J genes are TRBV7-2 and TRBJ1-2; no definite D call. Germline V gives CDR1 SGHTA, CDR2 FQGNSA. V gave up 5 bases and J gave up 7 bases, with 17 bases separating them. The CDR3 runs 14 residues. The CDR3 is CASSETWEKRGYTF. For the CDR3, the DNA is TGTGCCAGCAGCGAAACGTGGGAGAAGCGTGGCTACACCTTC.

This clonotype has at least ten counts. The V and J genes are TRBV7-2 and TRBJ2-5; D might be TRBD2 (6 bases). Germline V gene data show CDR1 as SGHTA and CDR2 as FQGNSA. The CDR3 sequence is 14 residues long. Trimming removed 1 base from V and 5 bases from J, with 11 bases in between. The CDR3 nucleotides are TGTGCCAGCAGCTTAGGGGCCGGGGGTGAGACCCAGTACTTC. Translation gives CASSLGAGGETQYF.

The chain has TRBV19 and TRBJ1-5; D gene uncertain. Germline values: CDR1 LNHDA, CDR2 SQIVND (reference sequence). The CDR3 has 13 residues. The V gene lost 6 bases and the J gene lost 0 bases, with 6 bases spanning the gap. CDR3 sequence (DNA): TGTGCCAGTAGCGACATTAGCAATCAGCCCCAGCATTTT. Its protein is CASSDISNQPQHF.

The chain couples TRBV28 to TRBJ1-5; TRBD1 agrees at 9 bases. V was pared by 2 bases and J by 4 bases, with 3 bases of the junction left unmatched. CDR1 is MDHEN and CDR2 is SYDVKM in the germline V gene. This CDR3 comprises 15 residues. The CDR3 loop reads CASSLADRGNQPQHF. In DNA, the CDR3 is TGTGCCAGCAGTTTAGCAGACAGGGGGAATCAGCCCCAGCATTTT.

This chain joins TRBV6-1 and TRBJ1-1; D perhaps matches TRBD1 (5 bases). Between the trimmed V and J ends, which lost 6 bases and 8 bases, there was a span of 13 bases. The length of the CDR3 is 12 residues. Germline CDR1 and CDR2: MNHNS and SASEGT. CDR3 residues: CASSGRGREAFF. The DNA of the CDR3 is TGTGCCAGCAGCGGACGGGGACGGGAAGCTTTCTTT.